This TCR beta chain was identified during a study of blood T cell repertoires in COVID-19. Germline V gene lookup returns CDR1 SGDLS and CDR2 YYNGEE. This CDR3 has 16 residues. J was trimmed by 5 bases and V by 4 bases; bases with no gene match: 12. Sequencing used immunoSEQ multiplex PCR; TCRdb keeps in-frame clones, though not all of them. The sample lists about 280,000 clones; 88% were seen once. The rearrangement uses TRBV9 and TRBJ1-3; 7 bases are shared with TRBD1. Source material: peripheral blood. The sequence was obtained from a woman aged 25 to 39 with COVID-19, enrolled during active disease. Here the CDR3 reads CASSRSTGTARNTIYF. The CDR3 DNA is TGTGCCAGCAGCCGATCGACAGGGACTGCCCGAAACACCATATATTTT. Filled out from reference TRBV9 and TRBJ1-3, the complete variable domain reads DSGVTQTPKHLITATGQRVTLRCSPRSGDLSVYWYQQSLDQGLQFLIQYYNGEERAKGNILERFSAQQFPDLHSELNLSSLELGDSALYFCASSRSTGTARNTIYFGEGSWLTVV.